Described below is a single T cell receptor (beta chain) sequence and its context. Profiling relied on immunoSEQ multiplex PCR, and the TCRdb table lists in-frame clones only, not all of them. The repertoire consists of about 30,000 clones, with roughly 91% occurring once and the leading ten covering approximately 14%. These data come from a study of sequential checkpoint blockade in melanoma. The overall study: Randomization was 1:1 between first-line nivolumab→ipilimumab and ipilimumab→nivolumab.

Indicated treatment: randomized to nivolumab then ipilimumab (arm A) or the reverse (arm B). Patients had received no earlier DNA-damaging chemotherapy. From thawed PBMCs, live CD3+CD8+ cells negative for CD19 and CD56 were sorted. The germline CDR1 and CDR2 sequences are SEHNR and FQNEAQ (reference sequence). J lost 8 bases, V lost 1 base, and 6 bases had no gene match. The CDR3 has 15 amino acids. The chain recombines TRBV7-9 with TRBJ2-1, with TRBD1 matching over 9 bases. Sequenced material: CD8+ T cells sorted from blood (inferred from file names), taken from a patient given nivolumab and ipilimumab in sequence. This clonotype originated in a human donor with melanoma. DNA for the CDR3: TGTGCCAGCAGCTTAGGGAGGACAGGGGTCGATGAGCAGTTCTTC. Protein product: CASSLGRTGVDEQFF.